This T cell receptor beta chain came from a study of a mutant IDH1 vaccine in newly diagnosed glioma. The CDR3 is 17 amino acids. J was trimmed by 5 bases and V by 0 bases; bases with no gene match: 10. Germline values: CDR1 SGHRS, CDR2 YFSETQ. Only one count was recorded for this clone. Its antigen remains unidentified. Sample time point: baseline, week 1 (first vaccination visit). Indicated treatment: pre-vaccination baseline after standard-of-care therapy. Study-level results: Pseudoprogression apparently lacked any relation to changes in top peripheral T cell clonotypes.

The method was immunoSEQ multiplex PCR; TCRdb's version includes in-frame clones alone and lacks a portion of them. The sample records about 88,000 clones, about 80% being singletons. Sequenced here: PBMCs, sampled from a glioma patient treated with radiotherapy, temozolomide or both. The chain carries TRBV5-1 and TRBJ1-2, with TRBD1 matching over 10 bases. The sequence was collected from a man aged 40-49 years with glioma. Some clones in this sample may be carry-over from other donors' samples. The DNA for the CDR3 is TGCGCCAGCAGCTTGGCCGGGACAGGGGAAGGCAAGTATGGCTACACCTTC. Translation: CASSLAGTGEGKYGYTF.